This TCR beta chain stems from a study of blood T cell repertoires in COVID-19. Clones were sequenced by immunoSEQ multiplex PCR, and TCRdb holds only the in-frame ones, with some missing. The data hold roughly 250,000 clones, with roughly 90% observed a single time. The clonotype was recovered from a woman aged 25 to 45 with acute COVID-19. Sequencing used PBMCs or T cells enriched from blood (not recorded which).

Here the CDR3 reads CASSPLEEETQYF. CDR3 bases: TGTGCCAGCTCACCACTGGAGGAGGAGACCCAGTACTTC. The V gene is TRBV18, the J gene TRBJ2-5; TRBD2 is a possible D gene (5 bases). Between the trimmed V and J ends, which lost 1 base and 5 bases, there was a span of 8 bases. Per the germline V gene, CDR1 is KGHSH and CDR2 is LQKENI. The CDR3 length is 13 residues.